This entry concerns a single T cell receptor (beta chain). The authors' processing: Reference gene primer amplification in the assay estimated nucleated cell counts. Here immunoSEQ multiplex PCR was the method, and the copy in TCRdb shows in-frame clones only, minus some. Clone size and V and J calls were adopted from that table, with D and trimming inferred from the DNA. The data show about 110,000 clones, with 65% to 75% seen just once and approximately 5.9% held by the top ten. This specimen belongs to a study of blood T cell repertoires in COVID-19. At the level of the study: Spain, Italy and the United States supplied samples that represented acute and convalescent COVID-19.

This CDR3 is 15 amino acids long. Germline V lookup: CDR1 SQVTM, CDR2 ANQGSEA. Trimming pared 1 base from V and 3 bases from J, leaving 14 bases between. Sequences were obtained from peripheral blood. This sequence originates from an elderly man with acute or convalescent COVID-19. This chain uses TRBV29-1 with TRBJ2-3; TRBD2 might be the D (5 bases). DNA of the CDR3: TGCAGCGTTGAAGGGGCCGGGATAGGTACAGATACGCAGTATTTT. It codes for CSVEGAGIGTDTQYF.